This TCR beta chain stems from a study of blood T cells in healthy people across ages. PCR was performed a second time for roughly 7 to 11 cycles using a sample-barcoded 5' primer and a J-beta primer mix. TCRdb re-called the 5' RACE reads through MiXCR, storing one row per CDR3 protein. The sample lists about 1.8 million distinct CDR3 sequences; around 48% were seen once. Trimming pared 2 bases from V and 0 bases from J, leaving 10 bases between. The CDR3 runs to 15 residues. This TCR came from a woman aged 40 to 50 in good health. The chain uses TRBV12-3 or TRBV12-4 and TRBJ1-2; D not certain. Sequenced: blood. CDR3 amino acids: CASSLWTLSNYGYTF. CDR3 nucleotide sequence: TGTGCCAGCAGTTTATGGACGTTATCTAACTATGGCTACACCTTC.